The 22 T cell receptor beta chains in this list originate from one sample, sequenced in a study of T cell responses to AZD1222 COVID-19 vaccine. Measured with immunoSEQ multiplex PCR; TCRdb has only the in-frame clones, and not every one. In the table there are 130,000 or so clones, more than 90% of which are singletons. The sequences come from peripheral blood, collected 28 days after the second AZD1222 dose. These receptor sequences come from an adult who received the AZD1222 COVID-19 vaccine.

CDR3 region: CSVGTGVVNEKLFF. CDR3 DNA: TGCAGCGTTGGAACTGGAGTGGTGAATGAAAAACTGTTTTTT. The rearrangement uses TRBV29-1 and TRBJ1-4; no reliable D call. Trimming shortened V by 4 bases and J by 5 bases, and 14 bases separated the two germline ends. Germline values: CDR1 SQVTM, CDR2 ANQGSEA. The CDR3 is made up of 14 amino acids.

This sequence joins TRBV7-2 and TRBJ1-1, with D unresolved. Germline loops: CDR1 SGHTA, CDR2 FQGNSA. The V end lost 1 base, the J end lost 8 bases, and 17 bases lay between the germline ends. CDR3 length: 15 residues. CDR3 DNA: TGTGCCAGCAGCTTAGGTGTTTTTCAGAACGGGGAAGCTTTCTTT. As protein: CASSLGVFQNGEAFF.

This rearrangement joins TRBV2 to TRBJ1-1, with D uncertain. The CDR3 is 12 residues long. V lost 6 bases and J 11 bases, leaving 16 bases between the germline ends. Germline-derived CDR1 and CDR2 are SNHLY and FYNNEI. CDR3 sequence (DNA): TGTGCCAGCAGGAGGAATCAGGACCAGGCTTTCTTT. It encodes CASRRNQDQAFF.

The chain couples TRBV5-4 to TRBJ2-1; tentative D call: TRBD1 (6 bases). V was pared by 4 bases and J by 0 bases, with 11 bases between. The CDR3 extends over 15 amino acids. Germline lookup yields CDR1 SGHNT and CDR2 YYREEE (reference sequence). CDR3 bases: TGTGCCAGCAGCACCCAGGGGACCTCCTACAATGAGCAGTTCTTC. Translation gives CASSTQGTSYNEQFF.

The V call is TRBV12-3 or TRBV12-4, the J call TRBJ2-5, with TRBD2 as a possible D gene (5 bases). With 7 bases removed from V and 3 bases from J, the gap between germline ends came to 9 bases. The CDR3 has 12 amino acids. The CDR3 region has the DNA TGTGCCAGCACCCGGGGAGAAGAGACCCAGTACTTC. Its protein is CASTRGEETQYF.

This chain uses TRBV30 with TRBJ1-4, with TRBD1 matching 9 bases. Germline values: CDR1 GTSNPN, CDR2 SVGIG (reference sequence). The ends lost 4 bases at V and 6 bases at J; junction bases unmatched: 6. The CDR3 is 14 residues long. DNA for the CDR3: TGTGCCTGGACCGGCGGGACAGGGCATGAAAAACTGTTTTTT. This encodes CAWTGGTGHEKLFF.

The CDR3 loop is CASSLARASRLYGYTF. CDR3 in DNA: TGTGCCAGCAGCTTGGCCAGGGCAAGTCGGCTCTATGGCTACACCTTC. The chain carries TRBV5-4 and TRBJ1-2; maybe TRBD1 (5 bases). CDR1 SGHNT and CDR2 YYREEE come from the germline V gene (reference sequence). The CDR3 covers 16 residues. With 0 bases removed from V and 4 bases from J, the gap between germline ends came to 16 bases.

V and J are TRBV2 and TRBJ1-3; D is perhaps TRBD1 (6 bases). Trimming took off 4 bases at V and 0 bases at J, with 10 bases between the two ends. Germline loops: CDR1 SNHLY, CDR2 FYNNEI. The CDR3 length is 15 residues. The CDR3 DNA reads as TGTGCCAGCAGTGGGGGGGCTCTCTCTGGAAACACCATATATTTT. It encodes CASSGGALSGNTIYF. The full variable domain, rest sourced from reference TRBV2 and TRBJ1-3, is EPEVTQTPSHQVTQMGQEVILRCVPISNHLYFYWYRQILGQKVEFLVSFYNNEISEKSEIFDDQFSVERPDGSNFTLKIRSTKLEDSAMYFCASSGGALSGNTIYFGEGSWLTVV.

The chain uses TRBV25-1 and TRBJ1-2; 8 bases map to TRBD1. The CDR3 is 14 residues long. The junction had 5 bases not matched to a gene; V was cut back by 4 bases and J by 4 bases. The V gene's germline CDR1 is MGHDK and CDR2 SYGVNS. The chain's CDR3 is CASSGADRAYGYTF. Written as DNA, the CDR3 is TGTGCCAGCAGTGGAGCGGACAGGGCCTATGGCTACACCTTC.

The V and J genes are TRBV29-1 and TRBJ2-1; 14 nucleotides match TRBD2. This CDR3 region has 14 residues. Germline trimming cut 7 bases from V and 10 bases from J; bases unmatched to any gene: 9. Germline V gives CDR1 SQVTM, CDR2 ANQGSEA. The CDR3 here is CSAEGTSGRGEQFF. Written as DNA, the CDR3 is TGCAGCGCCGAAGGGACTAGCGGGAGAGGGGAGCAGTTCTTC.

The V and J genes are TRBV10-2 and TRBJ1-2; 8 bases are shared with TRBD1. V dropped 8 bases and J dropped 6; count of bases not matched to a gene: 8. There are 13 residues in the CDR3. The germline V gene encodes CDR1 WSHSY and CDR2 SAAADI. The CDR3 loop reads CASQGQGWNGYTF. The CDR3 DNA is TGCGCCAGCCAAGGACAGGGTTGGAATGGCTACACCTTC.

Here the CDR3 DNA reads TGTGCCAGCAGCGGGACAACCCTCCTCGGGGGTGAAAAACTGTTTTTT. Translating it yields CASSGTTLLGGEKLFF. This chain links TRBV5-5 with TRBJ1-4, with a possible D match to TRBD1 (6 bases). The CDR3 covers 16 residues. V lost 4 bases, J lost 7 bases, and 20 bases lay in between. CDR1 and CDR2 from the germline V gene are SGHKS and YYEKEE (reference sequence). Supplemented by reference TRBV5-5 and TRBJ1-4, the full variable domain reads DAGVTQSPTHLIKTRGQQVTLRCSPISGHKSVSWYQQVLGQGPQFIFQYYEKEERGRGNFPDRFSARQFPNYSSELNVNALLLGDSALYLCASSGTTLLGGEKLFFGSGTQLSVL.

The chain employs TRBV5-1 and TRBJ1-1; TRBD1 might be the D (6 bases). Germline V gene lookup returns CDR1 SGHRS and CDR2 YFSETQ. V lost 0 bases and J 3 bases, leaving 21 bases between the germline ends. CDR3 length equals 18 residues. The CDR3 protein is CASSLGGPFNPRDTEAFF. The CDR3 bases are TGCGCCAGCAGCTTGGGGGGGCCTTTCAACCCCCGCGACACTGAAGCTTTCTTT.

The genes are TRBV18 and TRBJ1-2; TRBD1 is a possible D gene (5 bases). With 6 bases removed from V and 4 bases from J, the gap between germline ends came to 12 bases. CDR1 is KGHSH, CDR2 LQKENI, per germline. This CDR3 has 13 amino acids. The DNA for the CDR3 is TGTGCCAGCTCCGGCGACGGGACCTATGGCTACACCTTC. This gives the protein CASSGDGTYGYTF.

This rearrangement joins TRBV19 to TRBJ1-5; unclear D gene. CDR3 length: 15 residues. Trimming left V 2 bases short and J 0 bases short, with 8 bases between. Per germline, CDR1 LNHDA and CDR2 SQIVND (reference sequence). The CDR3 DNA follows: TGTGCCAGTAGTATATTCCACAGTAGCAATCAGCCCCAGCATTTT. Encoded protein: CASSIFHSSNQPQHF.

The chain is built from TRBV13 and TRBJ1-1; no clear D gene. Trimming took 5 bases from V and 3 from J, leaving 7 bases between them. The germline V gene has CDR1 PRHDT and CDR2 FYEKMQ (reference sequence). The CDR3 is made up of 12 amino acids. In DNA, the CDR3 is TGTGCCAGCAGCCTACAGTACACTGAAGCTTTCTTT. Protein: CASSLQYTEAFF.

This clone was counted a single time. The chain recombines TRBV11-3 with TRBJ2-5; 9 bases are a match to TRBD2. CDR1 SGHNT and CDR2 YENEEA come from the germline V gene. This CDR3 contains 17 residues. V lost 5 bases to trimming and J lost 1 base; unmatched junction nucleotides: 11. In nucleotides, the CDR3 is TGTGCCAGCAGCCCCCGAGTACTAGCGGGCACCCAAGAGACCCAGTACTTC. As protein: CASSPRVLAGTQETQYF.

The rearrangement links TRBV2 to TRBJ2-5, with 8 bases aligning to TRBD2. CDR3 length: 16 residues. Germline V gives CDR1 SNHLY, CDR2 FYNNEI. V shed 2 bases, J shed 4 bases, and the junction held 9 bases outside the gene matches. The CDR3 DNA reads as TGTGCCAGCAGTGAACCGGGACTAGGTCTGTCAGAGACCCAGTACTTC. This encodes CASSEPGLGLSETQYF.

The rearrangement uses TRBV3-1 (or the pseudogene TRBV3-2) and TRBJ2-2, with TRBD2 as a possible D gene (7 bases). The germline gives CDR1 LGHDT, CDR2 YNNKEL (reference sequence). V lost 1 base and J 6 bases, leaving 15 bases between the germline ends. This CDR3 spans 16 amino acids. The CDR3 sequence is CASSQGGGQGAGELFF. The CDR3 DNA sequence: TGTGCCAGCAGCCAAGGCGGGGGACAAGGGGCCGGGGAGCTGTTTTTT.

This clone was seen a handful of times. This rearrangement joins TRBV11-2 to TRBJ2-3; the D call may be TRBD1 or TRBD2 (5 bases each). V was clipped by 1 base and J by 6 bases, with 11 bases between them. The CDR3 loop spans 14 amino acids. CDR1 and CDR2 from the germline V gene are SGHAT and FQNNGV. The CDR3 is CASSLVGARDTQYF. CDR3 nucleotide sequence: TGTGCCAGCAGCTTAGTCGGGGCCCGGGATACGCAGTATTTT.

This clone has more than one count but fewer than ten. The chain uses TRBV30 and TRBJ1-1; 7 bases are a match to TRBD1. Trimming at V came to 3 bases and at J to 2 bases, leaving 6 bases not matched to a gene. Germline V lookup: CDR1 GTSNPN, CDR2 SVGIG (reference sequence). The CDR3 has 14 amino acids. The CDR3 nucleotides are TGTGCCTGGAGGAAGACAGGGATCAACACTGAAGCTTTCTTT. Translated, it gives CAWRKTGINTEAFF. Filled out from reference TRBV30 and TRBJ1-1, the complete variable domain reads SQTIHQWPATLVQPVGSPLSLECTVEGTSNPNLYWYRQAAGRGLQLLFYSVGIGQISSEVPQNLSASRPQDRQFILSSKKLLLSDSGFYLCAWRKTGINTEAFFGQGTRLTVV.

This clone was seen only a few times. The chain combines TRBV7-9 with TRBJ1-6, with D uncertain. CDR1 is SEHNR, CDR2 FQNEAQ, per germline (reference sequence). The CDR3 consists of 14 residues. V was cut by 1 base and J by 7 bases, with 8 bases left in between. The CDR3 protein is CASSLVDLNSPLHF. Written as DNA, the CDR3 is TGTGCCAGCAGCTTAGTGGACCTCAATTCACCCCTCCACTTT.